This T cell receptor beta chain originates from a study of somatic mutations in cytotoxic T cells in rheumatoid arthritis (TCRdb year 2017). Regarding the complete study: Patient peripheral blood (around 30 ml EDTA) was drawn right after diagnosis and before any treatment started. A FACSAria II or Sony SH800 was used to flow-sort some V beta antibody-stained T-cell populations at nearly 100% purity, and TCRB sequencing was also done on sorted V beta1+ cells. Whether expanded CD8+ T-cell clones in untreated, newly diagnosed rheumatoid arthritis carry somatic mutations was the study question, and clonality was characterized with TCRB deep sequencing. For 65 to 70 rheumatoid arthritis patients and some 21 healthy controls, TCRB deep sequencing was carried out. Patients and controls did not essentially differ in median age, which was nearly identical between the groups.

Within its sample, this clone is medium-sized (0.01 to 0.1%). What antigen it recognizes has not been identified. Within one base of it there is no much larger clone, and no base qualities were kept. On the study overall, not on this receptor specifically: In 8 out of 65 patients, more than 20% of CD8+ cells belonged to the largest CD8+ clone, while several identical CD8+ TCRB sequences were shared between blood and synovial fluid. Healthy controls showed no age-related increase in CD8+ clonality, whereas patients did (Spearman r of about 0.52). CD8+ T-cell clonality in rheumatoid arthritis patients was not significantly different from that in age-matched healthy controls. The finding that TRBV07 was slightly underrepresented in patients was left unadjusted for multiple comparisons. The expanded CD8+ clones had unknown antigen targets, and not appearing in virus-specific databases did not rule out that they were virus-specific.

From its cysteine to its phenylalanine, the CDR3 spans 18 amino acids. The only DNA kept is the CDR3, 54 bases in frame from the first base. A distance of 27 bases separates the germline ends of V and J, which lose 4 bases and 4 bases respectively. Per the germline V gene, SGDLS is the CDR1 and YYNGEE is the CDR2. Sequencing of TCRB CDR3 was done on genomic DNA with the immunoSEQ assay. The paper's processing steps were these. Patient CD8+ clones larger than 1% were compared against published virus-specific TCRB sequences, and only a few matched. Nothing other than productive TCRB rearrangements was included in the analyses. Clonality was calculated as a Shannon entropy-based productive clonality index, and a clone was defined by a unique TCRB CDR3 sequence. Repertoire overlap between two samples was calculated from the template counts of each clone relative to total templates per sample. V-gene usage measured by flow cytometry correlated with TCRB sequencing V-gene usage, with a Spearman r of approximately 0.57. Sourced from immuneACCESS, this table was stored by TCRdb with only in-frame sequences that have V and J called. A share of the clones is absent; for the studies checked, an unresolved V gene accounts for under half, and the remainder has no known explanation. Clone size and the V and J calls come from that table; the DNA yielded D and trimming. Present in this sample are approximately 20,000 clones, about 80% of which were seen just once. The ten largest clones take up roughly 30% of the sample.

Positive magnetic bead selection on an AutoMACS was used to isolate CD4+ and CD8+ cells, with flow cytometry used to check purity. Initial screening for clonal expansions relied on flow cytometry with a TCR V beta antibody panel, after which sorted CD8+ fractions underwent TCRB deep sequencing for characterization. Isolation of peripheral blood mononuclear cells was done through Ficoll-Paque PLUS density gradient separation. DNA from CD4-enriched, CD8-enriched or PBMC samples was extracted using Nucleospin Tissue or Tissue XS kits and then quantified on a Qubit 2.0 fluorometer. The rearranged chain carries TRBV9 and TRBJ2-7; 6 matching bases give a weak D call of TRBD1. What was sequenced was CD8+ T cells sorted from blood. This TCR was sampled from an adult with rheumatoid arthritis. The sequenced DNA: TGTGCCAGCAGCCCTCGTAGTAGGGGCTGGGGCAGGGGATACGAGCAGTACTTC. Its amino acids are CASSPRSRGWGRGYEQYF.